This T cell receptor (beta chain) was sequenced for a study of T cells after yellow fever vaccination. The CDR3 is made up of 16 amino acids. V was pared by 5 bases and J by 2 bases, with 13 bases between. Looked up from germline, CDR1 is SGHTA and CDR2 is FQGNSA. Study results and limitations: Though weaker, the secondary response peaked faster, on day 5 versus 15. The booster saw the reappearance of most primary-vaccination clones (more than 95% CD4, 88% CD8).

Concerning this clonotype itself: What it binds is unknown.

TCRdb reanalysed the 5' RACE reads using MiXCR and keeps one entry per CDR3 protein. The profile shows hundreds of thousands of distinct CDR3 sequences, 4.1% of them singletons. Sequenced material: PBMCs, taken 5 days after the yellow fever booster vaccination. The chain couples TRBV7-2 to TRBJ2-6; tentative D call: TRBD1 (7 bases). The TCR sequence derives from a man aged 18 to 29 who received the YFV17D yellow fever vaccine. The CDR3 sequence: CASSPQGGAGANVLTF. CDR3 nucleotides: TGTGCCAGCAGCCCTCAGGGGGGAGCTGGGGCCAACGTCCTGACTTTC.